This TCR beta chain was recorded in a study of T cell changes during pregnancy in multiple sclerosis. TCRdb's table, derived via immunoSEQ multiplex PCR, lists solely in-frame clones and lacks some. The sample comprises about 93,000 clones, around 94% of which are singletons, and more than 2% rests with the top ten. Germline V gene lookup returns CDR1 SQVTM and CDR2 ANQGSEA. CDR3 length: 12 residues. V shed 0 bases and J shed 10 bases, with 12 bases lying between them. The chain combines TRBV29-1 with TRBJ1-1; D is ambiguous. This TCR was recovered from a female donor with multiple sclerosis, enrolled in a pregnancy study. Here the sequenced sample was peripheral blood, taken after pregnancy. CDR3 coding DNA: TGCAGCGTTGAAGAACAGTCGCGAATAGCTTTCTTT. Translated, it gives CSVEEQSRIAFF.